The T cell receptor (beta chain) under discussion was sequenced for a study of early T cells in non-severe SARS-CoV-2 infection. The wider study: The chains were unpaired, and the sequenced material was bulk RNA from unsorted whole blood. Overall study findings and caveats: VDJdb matching favored anti-spike CD8 responses, missing private and CD4 specificities.

Attachment of unique molecular identifiers to individual cDNA molecules was performed. TCRdb itself ran the 5' RACE reads through MiXCR, one entry per CDR3 protein. Seen here are 35,000 to 40,000 distinct CDR3 sequences, about 5% observed once, and the top ten hold 30%. Between the trimmed V and J ends, which lost 4 bases and 7 bases, there was a span of 8 bases. Germline CDR1 and CDR2: GTSNPN and SVGIG (reference sequence). The CDR3 consists of 11 residues. This clonotype was recorded at least ten times. Its specificity is not known. This chain connects TRBV30 to TRBJ2-1; D possibly corresponds to TRBD2 (5 bases). This clonotype was obtained from an adult who was a healthcare worker with PCR-confirmed SARS-CoV-2 infection or an uninfected control (not recorded which). Sequencing was carried out using whole blood. This CDR3 reads CAWTSRNEQFF. CDR3 nucleotide sequence: TGTGCCTGGACTAGCCGGAATGAGCAGTTCTTC.